Listed below are T cell receptor beta chains from one sample, sequenced in a study of T-cell reconstitution after alpha-beta-depleted transplantation in children. MiXCR, run by TCRdb on the PCR reads, gives a single entry per CDR3 protein. The top ten clones hold 0.79% of a sample with hundreds of thousands of distinct CDR3 sequences, under 15% of them seen once. The input for sequencing was PBMCs, taken before TCRalphabeta/CD19-depleted stem cell transplant. These receptors were collected from a girl aged 2-9 years with congenital amegakaryocytic thrombocytopenia, due to receive a stem cell transplant. Each CDR3 is given with its conserved first and last residue. D genes are given only for firm matches. Clone size is stated in some rows and not others, as once, few, many or a class when expanded.

TRBJ1-1,.,many,TRBV12-5,TGTGCTAGTGGCCGAAGCGGACACTCGAACACTGAAGCTTTCTTT,CASGRSGHSNTEAFF
TRBJ2-5,TRBD2,.,TRBV10-3,TGTGCCATCAAGTCGGTAGCGGGAGGGCCGAGCGAGGAGACCCAGTACTTC,CAIKSVAGGPSEETQYF
TRBJ2-3,.,many,TRBV5-1,TGCGCCAGCAGCTTGGCGGCAGCTAGCACAGATACGCAGTATTTT,CASSLAAASTDTQYF
TRBJ2-7,.,few,TRBV27,TGTGCCAGCAGTTGGCAGGCGAACTACGAGCAGTACTTC,CASSWQANYEQYF
TRBJ2-3,TRBD1,.,TRBV12-3/TRBV12-4,TGTGCCAGCAGCCAGATCGGTGGGGGACAGAAAGTCACAGATACGCAGTATTTT,CASSQIGGGQKVTDTQYF
TRBJ2-7,TRBD2,.,TRBV19,TGTGCCAGTAGGACAACTAGCGGGAGTTACGAGCAGTACTTC,CASRTTSGSYEQYF
TRBJ1-2,TRBD1,many,TRBV5-1,TGCGCCAGCAGCTCGCGACCGGGACAGAGATCTAACTATGGCTACACCTTC,CASSSRPGQRSNYGYTF
TRBJ2-2,.,few,TRBV5-1,TGCGCCAGCAGCTTGAGCGGCGGAACTAACACCGGGGAGCTGTTTTTT,CASSLSGGTNTGELFF
TRBJ1-1,.,many,TRBV12-3/TRBV12-4,TGTGCCAGCAGTTCAGGGCCTTCGGCTTTCTTT,CASSSGPSAFF
TRBJ2-7,TRBD2,.,TRBV30,TGTGCCTGGAGGACTAGCGGGAGCTCCTACGAGCAGTACTTC,CAWRTSGSSYEQYF
TRBJ2-7,TRBD2,many,TRBV20-1,TGCAGTGCGGGACTAGCGGGAAGCTCCTACGAGCAGTACTTC,CSAGLAGSSYEQYF
TRBJ1-3,.,many,TRBV12-5,TGTGCTAGTGGTTTGGTAGTTCAGCCTGATATCTCTGGAAACACCATATATTTT,CASGLVVQPDISGNTIYF
TRBJ2-1,TRBD2,many,TRBV11-3,TGTGCCAGCAGCTTATTCGGTTGGGATAAACTAGCGGGAGAGGGAAATGAGCAGTTCTTC,CASSLFGWDKLAGEGNEQFF
TRBJ2-5,.,once,TRBV19,TGTGCCAGTAGGAGTGGAAGAACACAACAGAGCCAGTACTTC,CASRSGRTQQSQYF
TRBJ2-5,.,few,TRBV12-5,TGTGCTAGTGCCCTCTCCTACCTCGGGCAAGAGACCCAGTACTTC,CASALSYLGQETQYF
TRBJ2-1,TRBD1,many,TRBV20-1,TGCAGTGCTCTGGGGCCGGGACAGCAAGACAATGAGCAGTTCTTC,CSALGPGQQDNEQFF
TRBJ1-1,.,many,TRBV5-1,TGCGCCAGCAGCTTGACAGGCGAGTCAGCTTTCTTT,CASSLTGESAFF
TRBJ2-6,.,few,TRBV27,TGTGCCAGCAGTTCGGATCCGGCCAACGTCCTGACTTTC,CASSSDPANVLTF
TRBJ2-1,TRBD2,.,TRBV3-1,TGTGCCAGCAGCCTTTCTAGCGGAGCCCCGCTCTCCTACAATGAGCAGTTCTTC,CASSLSSGAPLSYNEQFF
TRBJ2-3,.,many,TRBV29-1,TGCAGCGTTGAGCACAACTGGGGAGATACGCAGTATTTT,CSVEHNWGDTQYF
TRBJ1-1,.,.,TRBV25-1,TGTGCCAGCAGTGCAAGACGGGAAACTGAAGCTTTCTTT,CASSARRETEAFF
TRBJ2-7,.,.,TRBV27,TGTGCCACTCGTAAGGCCTACGAGCAGTACTTC,CATRKAYEQYF
TRBJ1-2,.,many,TRBV28,TGTGCCAGCACCATAGACAGCTCCGGCTACACCTTC,CASTIDSSGYTF
TRBJ2-2,.,.,TRBV5-1,TGCGCCGCTAAAGGGGAGAACACCGGGGAGCTGTTTTTT,CAAKGENTGELFF
TRBJ2-1,.,once,TRBV29-1,TGCAGCGTTGCTGCAAGAGGGCAGTACAATGAGCAGTTCTTC,CSVAARGQYNEQFF
TRBJ2-1,.,.,TRBV27,TGTGCCAGCAGTTTGTCGACTACCCCTTACAATGAGCAGTTCTTC,CASSLSTTPYNEQFF
TRBJ2-7,.,few,TRBV7-9,TGTGCCAGCAGCTTACCGCTAGCAGGGGAGCAGTACTTC,CASSLPLAGEQYF
TRBJ2-3,TRBD2,many,TRBV20-1,TGCAGTGCTAACGGTCTAGGTAGCGGGGAATTCACAGATACGCAGTATTTT,CSANGLGSGEFTDTQYF